This T cell receptor beta chain was found in a study of T cells after posttransplantation cyclophosphamide (dated by TCRdb to between 2015 and 2016). Concerning the study at large: Using TRB sequencing, the study followed how the T cell repertoire reconstituted after myeloablative bone marrow transplantation in which posttransplantation cyclophosphamide served as GVHD prophylaxis. Up to roughly 3 additional blood samples from 2 to 5.2 years after transplant were also TRB-sequenced in 3 patients, as was pretransplant blood from a handful of patients. TRA and TRB clonality were tightly correlated in eight to ten samples, so subsequent TCR analyses focused on TRB only. Samples from 30 to 35 PTCy-treated patients, along with samples from around 16 of their related bone marrow donors, underwent antigen receptor sequencing. TRB sequencing was performed on blood from all 35 or so PTCy patients with 1-year posttransplant specimens. Public TRB sequences were searched against a database of over 3,000 sequences associated with responses to pathogens, tumor antigens, self-antigens and alloantigens. Summary of the overall study and its limitations: Across some 45 patients, TRB clonality was highly associated with recipient CMV seropositivity and CMV reactivation, and PTCy diversity was similar to diversity in CNI/methotrexate controls. At 1-2 months, donor-recipient similarity was low but rose over the first year, and the later blood repertoires were often dominated by donor CD8+ memory clones. The TRB repertoires of T cells infiltrating skin or GI tract showed only limited overlap with the TRB repertoires of T cells in blood.

Note on this clone: Its antigen target is currently unknown. Base quality data are lacking; no much larger clone is found one base away.

Genomic DNA was used for TRB sequencing, which was performed with the immunoSEQ assay at survey resolution or with the hsTCRB kit. Processing in the source paper ran as follows. The immunoSEQ software handled the initial read processing, while the LymphoSeq R package was used for the repertoire analyses. Clonality was computed as 1 minus normalized Shannon entropy; Gini coefficient was also calculated for each TRB dataset. Phenotypes of unsorted samples were inferred by mapping TRB sequences from sorted subsets of the recipient or donor onto unsorted samples of the same recipient. This is the immuneACCESS table as TCRdb keeps it, with only in-frame sequences that have V and J called. A part of the clones is gone; compared with another copy, unresolved V genes explain less than half, and the rest is unexplained. V, J and clone size are those of that table, while D and trimming were read from the DNA. The sample yields 45,000 to 60,000 clones; about 90% were counted once. The ten biggest clones cover less than 3.5% of the sample.

On the day of marrow donation, related bone marrow donors gave peripheral blood samples. Mononuclear cells from peripheral blood and bone marrow were separated by Ficoll-Hypaque density centrifugation and then cryopreserved. The CDR1 and CDR2 encoded by the germline V gene are KGHSH and LQKENI. Including the terminal cysteine and phenylalanine, the CDR3 comprises 15 residues. CDR3 DNA only is kept here, 45 bases in frame from base 1. V is trimmed back by 1 base and J by 2 bases, and the junction contains 5 bases that no gene match accounts for. The TCR comes from a woman aged 45-65 years in good health and a related stem cell transplant donor. The V and J segments used are TRBV18 and TRBJ2-7, with 7 bases in between that match TRBD2. Source material: PBMCs. The CDR3 here reads CASSPLHGGTYEQYF. In nucleotide form, the sequence is TGTGCCAGCTCACCACTTCACGGGGGGACCTACGAGCAGTACTTC. Supplemented by the reference TRBV18 and TRBJ2-7 proteins around the CDR3, the complete variable domain is NAGVMQNPRHLVRRRGQEARLRCSPMKGHSHVYWYRQLPEEGLKFMVYLQKENIIDESGMPKERFSAEFPKEGPSILRIQQVVRGDSAAYFCASSPLHGGTYEQYFGPGTRLTVT.